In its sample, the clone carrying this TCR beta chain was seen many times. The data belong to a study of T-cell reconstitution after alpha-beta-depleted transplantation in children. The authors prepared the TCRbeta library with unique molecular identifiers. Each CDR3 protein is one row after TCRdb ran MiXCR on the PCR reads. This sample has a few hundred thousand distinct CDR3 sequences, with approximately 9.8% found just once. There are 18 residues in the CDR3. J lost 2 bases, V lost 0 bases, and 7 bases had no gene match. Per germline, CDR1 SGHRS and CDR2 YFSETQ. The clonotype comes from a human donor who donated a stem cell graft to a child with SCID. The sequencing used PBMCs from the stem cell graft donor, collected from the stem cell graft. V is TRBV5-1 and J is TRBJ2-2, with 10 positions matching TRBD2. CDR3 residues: CASSLEASGGLNTGELFF. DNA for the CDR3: TGCGCCAGCAGCTTGGAGGCTAGCGGGGGCCTTAACACCGGGGAGCTGTTTTTT.